The sequence of this TCR beta chain was determined in a study of shared clonotypes between healthy human individuals. Study in general: Donor composition was a couple of women and a few men, aged 18 to 49. CD4 naive and memory got three plates each, CD8 naive two, CD8 memory one.

Terminally differentiated effector memory CD45RA+ cells were excluded by CCR7 positive selection of CD45RO-negative cells. Each of the donors was a healthy adult who was HIV-negative and had not had a recent acute infection or vaccination. In its sample, this clone was seen once. The sample holds other DNA sequences that translate to the same CDR3. Assay execution took place at the deep level. This table comes from immunoSEQ multiplex PCR, and its TCRdb copy is limited to in-frame clones, with some not included. Among around 2,100,000 clones listed, approximately 94% were seen once. Germline assignment: CDR1 SGHDT and CDR2 YYEEEE. V lost 2 bases to trimming and J lost 4 bases, with 10 bases between them. The CDR3 contains 14 residues.

The chain recombines TRBV5-6 with TRBJ1-3; a possible D gene is TRBD1 (6 bases). The sequenced sample was naive CD8+ T cells sorted from blood. The clonotype originates from a man aged 18 to 30 in good health. CDR3 sequence: CASSFGGSGNTIYF. The CDR3 DNA reads TGTGCCAGCAGCTTTGGGGGCTCGGGAAACACCATATATTTT.